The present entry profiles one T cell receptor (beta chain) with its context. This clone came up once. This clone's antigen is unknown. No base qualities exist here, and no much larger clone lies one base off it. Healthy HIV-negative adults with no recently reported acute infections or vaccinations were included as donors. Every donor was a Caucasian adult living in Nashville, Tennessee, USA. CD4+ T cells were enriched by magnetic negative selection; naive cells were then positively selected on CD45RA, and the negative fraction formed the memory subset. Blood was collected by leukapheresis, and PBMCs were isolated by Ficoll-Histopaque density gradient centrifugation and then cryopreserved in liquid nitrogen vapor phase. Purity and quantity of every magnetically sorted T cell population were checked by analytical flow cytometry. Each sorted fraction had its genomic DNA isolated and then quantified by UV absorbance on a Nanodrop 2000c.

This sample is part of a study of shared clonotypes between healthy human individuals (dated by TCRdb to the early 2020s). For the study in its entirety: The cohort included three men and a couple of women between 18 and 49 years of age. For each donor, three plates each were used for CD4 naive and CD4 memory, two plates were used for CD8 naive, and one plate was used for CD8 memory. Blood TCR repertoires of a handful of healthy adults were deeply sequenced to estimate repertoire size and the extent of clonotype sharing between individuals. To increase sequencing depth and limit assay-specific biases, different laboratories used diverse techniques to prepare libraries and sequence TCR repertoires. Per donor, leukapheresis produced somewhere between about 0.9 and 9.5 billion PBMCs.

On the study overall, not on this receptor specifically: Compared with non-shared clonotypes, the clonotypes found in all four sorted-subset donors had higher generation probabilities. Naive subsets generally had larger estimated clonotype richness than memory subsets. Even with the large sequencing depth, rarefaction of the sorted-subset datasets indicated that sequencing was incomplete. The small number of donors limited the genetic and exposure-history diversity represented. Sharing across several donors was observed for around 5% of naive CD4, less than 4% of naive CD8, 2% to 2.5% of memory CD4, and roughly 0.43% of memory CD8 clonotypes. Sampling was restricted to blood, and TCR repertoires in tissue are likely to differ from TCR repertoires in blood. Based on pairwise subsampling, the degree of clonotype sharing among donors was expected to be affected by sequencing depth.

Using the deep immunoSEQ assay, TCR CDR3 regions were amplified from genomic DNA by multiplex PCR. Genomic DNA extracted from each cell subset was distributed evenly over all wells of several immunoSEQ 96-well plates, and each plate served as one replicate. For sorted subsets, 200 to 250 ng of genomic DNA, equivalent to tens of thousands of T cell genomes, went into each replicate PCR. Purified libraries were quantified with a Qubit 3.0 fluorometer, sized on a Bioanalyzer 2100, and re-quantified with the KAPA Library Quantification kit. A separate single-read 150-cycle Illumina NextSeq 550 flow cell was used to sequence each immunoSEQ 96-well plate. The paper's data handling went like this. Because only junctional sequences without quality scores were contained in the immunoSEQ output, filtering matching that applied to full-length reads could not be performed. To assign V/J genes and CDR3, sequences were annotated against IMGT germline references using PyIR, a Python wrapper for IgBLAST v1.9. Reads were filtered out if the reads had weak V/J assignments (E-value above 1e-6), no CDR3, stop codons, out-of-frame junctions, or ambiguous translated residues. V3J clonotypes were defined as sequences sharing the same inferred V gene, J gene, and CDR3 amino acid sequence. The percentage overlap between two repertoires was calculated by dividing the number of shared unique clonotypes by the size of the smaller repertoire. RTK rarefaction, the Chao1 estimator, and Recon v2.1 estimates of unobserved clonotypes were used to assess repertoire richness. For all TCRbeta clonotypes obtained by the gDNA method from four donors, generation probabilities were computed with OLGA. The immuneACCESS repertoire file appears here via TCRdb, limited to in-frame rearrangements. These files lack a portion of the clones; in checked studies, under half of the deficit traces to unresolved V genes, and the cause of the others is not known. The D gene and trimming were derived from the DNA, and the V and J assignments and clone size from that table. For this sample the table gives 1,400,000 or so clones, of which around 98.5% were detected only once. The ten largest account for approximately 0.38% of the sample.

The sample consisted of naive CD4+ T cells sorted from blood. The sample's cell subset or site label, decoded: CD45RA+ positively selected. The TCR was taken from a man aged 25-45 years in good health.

The sequence in DNA is TGTGCCAGCAGTTTATTGGGGATCGGTCAGCCCCAGCATTTT. Protein translation: CASSLLGIGQPQHF. In this chain, TRBV28 is recombined with TRBJ1-5; the D gene identity is not certain. Spanning cysteine to phenylalanine, the CDR3 consists of 14 amino acids. Only the CDR3 part of the read is kept: 42 bases, read in frame from the first base. V is cut by 1 base and J by 6 bases, and the space between the germline ends is 10 bases. CDR1 MDHEN and CDR2 SYDVKM are derived from the germline V gene.